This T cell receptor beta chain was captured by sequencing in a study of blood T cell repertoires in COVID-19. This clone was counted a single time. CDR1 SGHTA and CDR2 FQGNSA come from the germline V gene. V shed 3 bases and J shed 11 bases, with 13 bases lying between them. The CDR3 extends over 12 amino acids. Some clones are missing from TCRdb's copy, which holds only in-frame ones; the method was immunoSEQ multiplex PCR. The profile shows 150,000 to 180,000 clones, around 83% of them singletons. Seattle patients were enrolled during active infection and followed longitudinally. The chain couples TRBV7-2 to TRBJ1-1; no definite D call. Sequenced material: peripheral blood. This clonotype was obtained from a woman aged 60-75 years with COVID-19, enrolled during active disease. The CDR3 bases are TGTGCCAGCAGCTTTTCCGGGAAGTCCGCTTTCTTT. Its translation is CASSFSGKSAFF.